The 11 T cell receptor beta chains reported below all come from one sample, sequenced in a study of spatial heterogeneity in lung cancer. MiXCR, applied by TCRdb to the 5' RACE reads, yields one record per CDR3 protein. The sample records some 21,000 distinct CDR3 sequences, approximately 4.4% being singletons. Regarding time point: sample taken at primary tumor resection. Tumor, nontumor lung or frozen PBMC supplied whole RNA that was sequenced unsorted. The sample consisted of PBMCs, taken at surgery. Receptors were obtained from a male donor with early-stage non-small cell lung cancer.

With regard to this clonotype: A read error may be the cause here, since a much bigger clone is one base away. The rearrangement uses TRBV9 and TRBJ2-3; D is unresolved. The CDR3 sequence is 14 residues long. The germline V and J ends were trimmed by 0 bases and 2 bases, with 7 bases remaining between them. The V gene's germline CDR1 is SGDLS and CDR2 YYNGEE. CDR3 sequence (DNA): TGTGCCAGCAGCGTAGACCTCGACACAGATACGCAGTATTTT. This gives the protein CASSVDLDTDTQYF.

This clonotype was detected many times. J is TRBJ2-2 and V is TRBV5-1; TRBD1 might be the D (6 bases). Trimming took 2 bases from V and 5 from J, leaving 13 bases between them. The CDR3 extends over 15 amino acids. Germline loops: CDR1 SGHRS, CDR2 YFSETQ. The CDR3 loop reads CASSFTGTKTGELFF. CDR3 nucleotide sequence: TGCGCCAGCAGCTTTACAGGGACAAAGACCGGGGAGCTGTTTTTT.

This clonotype appeared many times. V usage is TRBV7-3 and J usage is TRBJ2-5; no reliable D call. V lost 1 base, J lost 4 bases, and 7 bases lay in between. Germline lookup yields CDR1 SGHTA and CDR2 FQGTGA. The CDR3 contains 13 residues. The CDR3: CASSLKAGETQYF. As DNA, the CDR3 is TGTGCCAGCAGCTTAAAGGCCGGAGAGACCCAGTACTTC.

Only a few counts were recorded for this clonotype. The chain combines TRBV11-2 with TRBJ2-3; D remains unclear. CDR1 and CDR2 from the germline V gene are SGHAT and FQNNGV. Between the trimmed V and J ends, which lost 5 bases and 7 bases, there was a span of 10 bases. This CDR3 spans 12 amino acids. This CDR3 is CASSPMVYTQYF. In DNA, the CDR3 is TGTGCCAGCAGCCCCATGGTTTATACGCAGTATTTT. Based on the CDR3 plus reference TRBV11-2 and TRBJ2-3, the full variable domain is EAGVAQSPRYKIIEKRQSVAFWCNPISGHATLYWYQQILGQGPKLLIQFQNNGVVDDSQLPKDRFSAERLKGVDSTLKIQPAKLEDSAVYLCASSPMVYTQYFGPGTRLTVL.

This clonotype was recorded many times. The chain uses TRBV3-1 and TRBJ1-1, with D uncertain. With 3 bases removed from V and 0 bases from J, the gap between germline ends came to 14 bases. From germline, CDR1 is LGHDT and CDR2 YNNKEL (reference sequence). This CDR3 is built from 16 residues. CDR3 bases: TGTGCCAGCAGCCAGGCGTATGGGGTGTTGAACACTGAAGCTTTCTTT. As protein: CASSQAYGVLNTEAFF.

Remarks on this clonotype: This sequence may be a read error, since a much larger clone differs from it by one base. The J gene is TRBJ1-1, the V gene TRBV20-1, with TRBD1 as a possible D gene (5 bases). Trimming took off 5 bases at V and 1 base at J, with 11 bases between the two ends. Looked up from germline, CDR1 is DFQATT and CDR2 is SNEGSKA (reference sequence). The CDR3 loop spans 13 amino acids. The CDR3 is CSAGRDSNTEAFF. CDR3 DNA sequence: TGCAGTGCTGGCCGGGACTCGAACACTGAAGCTTTCTTT.

By share, this clonotype counts as medium-sized. This chain links TRBV28 with TRBJ2-3; D gene ambiguous. In germline, CDR1 is MDHEN, CDR2 SYDVKM. V lost 2 bases to trimming and J lost 4 bases, with 1 base between them. This CDR3 spans 11 amino acids. DNA of the CDR3: TGTGCCAGCAGTTTACCAGATACGCAGTATTTT. As protein: CASSLPDTQYF.

This clonotype was seen repeatedly, ten times or more. This chain links TRBV5-6 with TRBJ2-7; D is ambiguous. The CDR3 totals 16 residues. V was clipped by 0 bases and J by 0 bases, with 13 bases between them. Germline CDR1 is SGHDT and CDR2 is YYEEEE. CDR3 protein: CASSLATELISYEQYF. The CDR3 DNA reads TGTGCCAGCAGCTTGGCCACTGAGCTGATCTCCTACGAGCAGTACTTC.

This clonotype is labeled as medium-sized (0.01 to 0.1%). This chain connects TRBV13 to TRBJ1-1; TRBD1 matches at 7 bases. The CDR3 covers 13 residues. Germline V gene sequence: CDR1 PRHDT, CDR2 FYEKMQ (reference sequence). Trimming took 4 bases from V and 5 from J; bases not matched to a gene: 4. The CDR3 bases are TGTGCCAGCAGCTCCCGACAGGGTACTGAAGCTTTCTTT. This encodes CASSSRQGTEAFF.

This clonotype has ten or more counts. V and J are TRBV19 and TRBJ2-2; perhaps TRBD1 as D (6 bases). This CDR3 has 16 residues. V shed 3 bases and J shed 1 base, with 12 bases lying between them. Germline V lookup: CDR1 LNHDA, CDR2 SQIVND (reference sequence). The CDR3 DNA reads as TGTGCCAGTAGTATTTCCTCGACAGGGAACACCGGGGAGCTGTTTTTT. Protein: CASSISSTGNTGELFF.

This clonotype was detected many times. V usage is TRBV20-1 and J usage is TRBJ1-4, with D hard to call. CDR1 is DFQATT and CDR2 is SNEGSKA in the germline V gene (reference sequence). V was shortened by 4 bases and J by 6 bases, with 6 bases between the two germline ends. The CDR3 is 11 amino acids. The CDR3, as DNA: TGCAGTGCTATGAATTATGAAAAACTGTTTTTT. Protein: CSAMNYEKLFF.